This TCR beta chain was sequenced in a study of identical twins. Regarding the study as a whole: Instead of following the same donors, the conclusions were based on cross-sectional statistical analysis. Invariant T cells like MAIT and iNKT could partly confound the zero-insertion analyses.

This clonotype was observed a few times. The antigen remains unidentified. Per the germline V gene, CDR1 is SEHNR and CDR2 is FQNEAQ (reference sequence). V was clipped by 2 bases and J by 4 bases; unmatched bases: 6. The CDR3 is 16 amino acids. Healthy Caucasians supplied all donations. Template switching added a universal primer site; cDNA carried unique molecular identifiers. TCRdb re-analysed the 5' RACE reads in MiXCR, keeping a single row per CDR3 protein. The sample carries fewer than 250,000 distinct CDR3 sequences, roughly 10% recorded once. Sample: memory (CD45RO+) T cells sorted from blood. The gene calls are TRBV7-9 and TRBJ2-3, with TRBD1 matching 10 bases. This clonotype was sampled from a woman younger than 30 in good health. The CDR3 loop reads CASSLRQGALADTQYF. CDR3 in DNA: TGTGCCAGCAGCTTACGACAGGGGGCGTTGGCAGATACGCAGTATTTT.